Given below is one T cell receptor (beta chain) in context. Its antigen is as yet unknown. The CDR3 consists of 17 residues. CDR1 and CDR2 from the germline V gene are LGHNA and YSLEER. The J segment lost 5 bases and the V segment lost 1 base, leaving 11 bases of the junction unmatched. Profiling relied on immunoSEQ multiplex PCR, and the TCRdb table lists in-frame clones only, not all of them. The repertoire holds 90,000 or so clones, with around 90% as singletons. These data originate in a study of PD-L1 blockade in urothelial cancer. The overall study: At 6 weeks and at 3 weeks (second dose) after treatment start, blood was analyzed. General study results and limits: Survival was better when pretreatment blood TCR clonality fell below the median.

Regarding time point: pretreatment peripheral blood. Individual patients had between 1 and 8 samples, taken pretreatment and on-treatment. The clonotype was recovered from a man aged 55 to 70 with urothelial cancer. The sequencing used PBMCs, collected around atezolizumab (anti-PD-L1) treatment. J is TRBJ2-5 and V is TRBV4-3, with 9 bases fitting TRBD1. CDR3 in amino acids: CASSQAPPFDRGETQYF. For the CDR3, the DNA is TGCGCCAGCAGCCAAGCCCCACCATTTGACAGGGGGGAGACCCAGTACTTC.